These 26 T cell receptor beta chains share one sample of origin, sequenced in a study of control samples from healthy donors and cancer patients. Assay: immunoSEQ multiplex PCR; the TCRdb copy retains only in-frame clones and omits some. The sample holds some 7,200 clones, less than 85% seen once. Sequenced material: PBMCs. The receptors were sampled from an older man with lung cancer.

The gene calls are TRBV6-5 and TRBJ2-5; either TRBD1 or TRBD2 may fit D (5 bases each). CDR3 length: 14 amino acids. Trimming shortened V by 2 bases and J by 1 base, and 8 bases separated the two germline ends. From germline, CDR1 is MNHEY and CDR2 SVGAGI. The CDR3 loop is CASSYPGSQETQYF. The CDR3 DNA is TGTGCCAGCAGTTACCCAGGGAGCCAAGAGACCCAGTACTTC.

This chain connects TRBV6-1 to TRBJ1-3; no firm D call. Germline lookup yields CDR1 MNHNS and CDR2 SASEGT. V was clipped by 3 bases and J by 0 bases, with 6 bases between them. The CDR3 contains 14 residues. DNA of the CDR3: TGTGCCAGCAGTGACATAAGCTCTGGAAACACCATATATTTT. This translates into CASSDISSGNTIYF.

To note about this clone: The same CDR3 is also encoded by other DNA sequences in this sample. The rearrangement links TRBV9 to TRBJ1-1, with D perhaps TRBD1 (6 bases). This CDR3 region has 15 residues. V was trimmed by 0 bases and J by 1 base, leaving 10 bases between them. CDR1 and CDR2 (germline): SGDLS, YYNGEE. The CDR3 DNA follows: TGTGCCAGCAGCGTAGGCACGGGGGCGAACACTGAAGCTTTCTTT. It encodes CASSVGTGANTEAFF.

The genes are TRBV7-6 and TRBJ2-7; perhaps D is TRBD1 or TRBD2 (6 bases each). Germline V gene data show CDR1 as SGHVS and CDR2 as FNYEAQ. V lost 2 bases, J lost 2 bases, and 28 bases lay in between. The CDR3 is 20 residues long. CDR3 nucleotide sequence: TGTGCCAGCAGCTTACGGTCGGGGCAGGTCTCTGTAGGGGGGACCTACGAGCAGTACTTC. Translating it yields CASSLRSGQVSVGGTYEQYF.

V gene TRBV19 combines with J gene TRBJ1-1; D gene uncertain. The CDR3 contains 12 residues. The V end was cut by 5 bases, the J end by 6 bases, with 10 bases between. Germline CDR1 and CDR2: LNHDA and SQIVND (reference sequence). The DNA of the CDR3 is TGTGCCAGTAGTTTTCGGGCGGCTGAAGCTTTCTTT. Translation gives CASSFRAAEAFF.

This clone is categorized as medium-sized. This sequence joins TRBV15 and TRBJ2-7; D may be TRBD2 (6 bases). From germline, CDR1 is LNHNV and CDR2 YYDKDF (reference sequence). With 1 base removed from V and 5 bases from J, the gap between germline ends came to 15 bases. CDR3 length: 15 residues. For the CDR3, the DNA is TGTGCCACCAGCAGAGTGGGGGGAGGTTCCAACGAGCAGTACTTC. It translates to CATSRVGGGSNEQYF.

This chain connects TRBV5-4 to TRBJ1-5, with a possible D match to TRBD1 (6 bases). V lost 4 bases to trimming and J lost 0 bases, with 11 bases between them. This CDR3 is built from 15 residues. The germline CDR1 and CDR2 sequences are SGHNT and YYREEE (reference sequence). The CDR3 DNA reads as TGTGCCAGCAGCGCCGGGACATCTAGCAATCAGCCCCAGCATTTT. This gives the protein CASSAGTSSNQPQHF.

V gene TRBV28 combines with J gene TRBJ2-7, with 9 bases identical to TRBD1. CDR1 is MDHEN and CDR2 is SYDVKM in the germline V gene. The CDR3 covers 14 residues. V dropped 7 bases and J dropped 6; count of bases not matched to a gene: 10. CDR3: CASNLEGTGTEQYF. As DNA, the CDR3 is TGTGCCAGCAATTTGGAAGGGACAGGGACCGAGCAGTACTTC.

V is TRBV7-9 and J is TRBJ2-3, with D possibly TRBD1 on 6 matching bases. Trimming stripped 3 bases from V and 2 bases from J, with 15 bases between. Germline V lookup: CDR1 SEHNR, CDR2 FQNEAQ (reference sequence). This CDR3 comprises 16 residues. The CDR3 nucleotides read TGTGCCAGCAGCTTGGGGGCGGACGCTCTCACAGATACGCAGTATTTT. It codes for CASSLGADALTDTQYF.

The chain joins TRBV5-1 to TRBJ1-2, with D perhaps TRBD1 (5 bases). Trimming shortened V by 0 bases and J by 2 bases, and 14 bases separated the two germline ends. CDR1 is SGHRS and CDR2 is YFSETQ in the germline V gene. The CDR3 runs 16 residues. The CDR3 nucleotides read TGCGCCAGCAGCTTGGCTGGGACGGTAGCCAACTATGGCTACACCTTC. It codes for CASSLAGTVANYGYTF.

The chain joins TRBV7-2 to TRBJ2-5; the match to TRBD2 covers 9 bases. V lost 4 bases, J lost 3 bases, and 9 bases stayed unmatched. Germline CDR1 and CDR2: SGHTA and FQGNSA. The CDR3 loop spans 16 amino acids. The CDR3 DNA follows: TGTGCCAGCAGCTGGGCGGGGGGGACTACGAAAGAGACCCAGTACTTC. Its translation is CASSWAGGTTKETQYF.

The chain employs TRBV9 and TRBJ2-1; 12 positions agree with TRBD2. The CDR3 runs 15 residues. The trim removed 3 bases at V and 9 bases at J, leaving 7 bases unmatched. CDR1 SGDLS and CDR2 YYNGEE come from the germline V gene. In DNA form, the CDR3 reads TGTGCCAGCAGCGCCCGACTAGCGGGAGAGGGTGAGCAGTTCTTC. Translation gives CASSARLAGEGEQFF.

The CDR3 here is CASSELTGGSYEQYF. The DNA of the CDR3 is TGTGCCAGCAGTGAATTGACAGGGGGCAGCTACGAGCAGTACTTC. V usage is TRBV6-1 and J usage is TRBJ2-7; 10 bases match TRBD1. J was trimmed by 3 bases and V by 2 bases; bases with no gene match: 4. The germline V gene has CDR1 MNHNS and CDR2 SASEGT. This CDR3 is 15 amino acids long.

The CDR3 DNA is TGTGCCAGCAGTCATCCCGGGGCCCCACCTCGGCCCCAGCATTTT. Its translation: CASSHPGAPPRPQHF. This sequence joins TRBV5-8 and TRBJ1-5; a weak D match, TRBD1 (5 bases). The length of the CDR3 is 15 residues. CDR1 and CDR2 (germline): SGHTS, YDEGEE. The V end lost 5 bases, the J end lost 9 bases, and 21 bases lay between the germline ends.

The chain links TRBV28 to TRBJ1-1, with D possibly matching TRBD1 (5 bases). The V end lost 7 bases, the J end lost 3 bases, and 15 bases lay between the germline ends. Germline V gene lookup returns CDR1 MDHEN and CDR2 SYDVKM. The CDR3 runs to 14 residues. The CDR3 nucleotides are TGTGCCAGCACGGCGGACAAACAGTACACTGAAGCTTTCTTT. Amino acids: CASTADKQYTEAFF.

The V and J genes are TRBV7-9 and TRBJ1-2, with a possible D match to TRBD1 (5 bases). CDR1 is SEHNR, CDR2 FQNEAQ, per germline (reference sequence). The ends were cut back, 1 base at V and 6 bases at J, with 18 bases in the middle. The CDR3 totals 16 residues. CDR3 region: CASSLGGIGQGHGYTF. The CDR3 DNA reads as TGTGCCAGCAGCTTAGGGGGTATCGGCCAGGGTCATGGCTACACCTTC.

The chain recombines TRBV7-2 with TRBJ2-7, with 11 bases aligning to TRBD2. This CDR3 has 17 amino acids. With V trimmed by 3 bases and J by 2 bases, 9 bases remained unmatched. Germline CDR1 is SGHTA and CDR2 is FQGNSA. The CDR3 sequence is CASSLTTSGIEAYEQYF. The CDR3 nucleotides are TGTGCCAGCAGCTTGACGACTAGCGGGATCGAGGCCTACGAGCAGTACTTC.

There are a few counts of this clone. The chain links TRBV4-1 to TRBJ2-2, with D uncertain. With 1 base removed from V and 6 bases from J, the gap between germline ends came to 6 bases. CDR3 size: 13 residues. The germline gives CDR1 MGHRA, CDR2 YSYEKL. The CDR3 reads CASSQAPPGELFF. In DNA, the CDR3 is TGCGCCAGCAGCCAAGCCCCCCCCGGGGAGCTGTTTTTT.

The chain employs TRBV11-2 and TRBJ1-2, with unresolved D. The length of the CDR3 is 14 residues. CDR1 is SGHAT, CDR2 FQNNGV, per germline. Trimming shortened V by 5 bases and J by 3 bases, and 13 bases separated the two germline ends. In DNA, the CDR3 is TGTGCCAGCAGCCCGAGCCTGACTGACTATGGCTACACCTTC. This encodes CASSPSLTDYGYTF. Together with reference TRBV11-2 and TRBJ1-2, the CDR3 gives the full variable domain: EAGVAQSPRYKIIEKRQSVAFWCNPISGHATLYWYQQILGQGPKLLIQFQNNGVVDDSQLPKDRFSAERLKGVDSTLKIQPAKLEDSAVYLCASSPSLTDYGYTFGSGTRLTVV.

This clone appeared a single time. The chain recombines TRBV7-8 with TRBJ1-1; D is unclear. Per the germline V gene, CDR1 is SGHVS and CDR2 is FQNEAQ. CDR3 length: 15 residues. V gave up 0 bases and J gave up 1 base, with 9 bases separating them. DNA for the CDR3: TGTGCCAGCAGCTTAGCCGGACGGGGGAACACTGAAGCTTTCTTT. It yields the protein CASSLAGRGNTEAFF.

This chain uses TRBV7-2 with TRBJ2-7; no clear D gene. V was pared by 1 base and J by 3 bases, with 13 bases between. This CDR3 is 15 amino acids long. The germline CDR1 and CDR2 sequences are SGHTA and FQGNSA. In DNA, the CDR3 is TGTGCCAGCAGCTTAGAGCTAACCCCCCTCTACGAGCAGTACTTC. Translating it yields CASSLELTPLYEQYF.

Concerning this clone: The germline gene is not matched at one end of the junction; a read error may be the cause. CDR3 nucleotides: TGTGCCAGCAGTTTAGGAGACGGGGGAGAGATCTTC. Translating gives CASSLGDGGEIF. This chain uses TRBV28 with TRBJ2-1; D perhaps matches TRBD2 (6 bases). Germline V gene sequence: CDR1 MDHEN, CDR2 SYDVKM. The length of the CDR3 is 12 residues.

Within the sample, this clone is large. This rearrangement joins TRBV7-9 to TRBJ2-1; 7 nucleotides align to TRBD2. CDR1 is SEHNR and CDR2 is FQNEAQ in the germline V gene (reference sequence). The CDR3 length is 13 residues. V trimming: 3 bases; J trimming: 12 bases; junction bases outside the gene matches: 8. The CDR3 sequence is CASSFARGMGQFF. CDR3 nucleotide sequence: TGTGCCAGCAGCTTTGCGCGGGGGATGGGGCAGTTCTTC.

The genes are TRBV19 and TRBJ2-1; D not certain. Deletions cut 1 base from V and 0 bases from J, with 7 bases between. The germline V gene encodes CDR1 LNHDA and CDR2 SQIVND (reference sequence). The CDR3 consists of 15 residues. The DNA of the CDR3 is TGTGCCAGTAGTATAGGGCAGAACTCCTACAATGAGCAGTTCTTC. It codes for CASSIGQNSYNEQFF.

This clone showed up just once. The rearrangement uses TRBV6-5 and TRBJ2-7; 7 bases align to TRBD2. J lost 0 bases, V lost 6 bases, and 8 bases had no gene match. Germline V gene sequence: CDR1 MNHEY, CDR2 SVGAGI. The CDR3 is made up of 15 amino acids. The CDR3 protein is CASSPRRESSYEQYF. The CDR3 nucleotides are TGTGCCAGCAGCCCCAGGCGGGAGAGCTCCTACGAGCAGTACTTC.

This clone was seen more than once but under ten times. The DNA for the CDR3 is TGTGCCAGCAGTTCCCCCAGTCGGGAGCTGTTTTTT. Residues: CASSSPSRELFF. This chain connects TRBV27 to TRBJ2-2; D is unclear. The V gene's germline CDR1 is MNHEY and CDR2 SMNVEV (reference sequence). The CDR3 runs 12 residues. The germline V and J ends were trimmed by 4 bases and 9 bases, with 9 bases remaining between them.